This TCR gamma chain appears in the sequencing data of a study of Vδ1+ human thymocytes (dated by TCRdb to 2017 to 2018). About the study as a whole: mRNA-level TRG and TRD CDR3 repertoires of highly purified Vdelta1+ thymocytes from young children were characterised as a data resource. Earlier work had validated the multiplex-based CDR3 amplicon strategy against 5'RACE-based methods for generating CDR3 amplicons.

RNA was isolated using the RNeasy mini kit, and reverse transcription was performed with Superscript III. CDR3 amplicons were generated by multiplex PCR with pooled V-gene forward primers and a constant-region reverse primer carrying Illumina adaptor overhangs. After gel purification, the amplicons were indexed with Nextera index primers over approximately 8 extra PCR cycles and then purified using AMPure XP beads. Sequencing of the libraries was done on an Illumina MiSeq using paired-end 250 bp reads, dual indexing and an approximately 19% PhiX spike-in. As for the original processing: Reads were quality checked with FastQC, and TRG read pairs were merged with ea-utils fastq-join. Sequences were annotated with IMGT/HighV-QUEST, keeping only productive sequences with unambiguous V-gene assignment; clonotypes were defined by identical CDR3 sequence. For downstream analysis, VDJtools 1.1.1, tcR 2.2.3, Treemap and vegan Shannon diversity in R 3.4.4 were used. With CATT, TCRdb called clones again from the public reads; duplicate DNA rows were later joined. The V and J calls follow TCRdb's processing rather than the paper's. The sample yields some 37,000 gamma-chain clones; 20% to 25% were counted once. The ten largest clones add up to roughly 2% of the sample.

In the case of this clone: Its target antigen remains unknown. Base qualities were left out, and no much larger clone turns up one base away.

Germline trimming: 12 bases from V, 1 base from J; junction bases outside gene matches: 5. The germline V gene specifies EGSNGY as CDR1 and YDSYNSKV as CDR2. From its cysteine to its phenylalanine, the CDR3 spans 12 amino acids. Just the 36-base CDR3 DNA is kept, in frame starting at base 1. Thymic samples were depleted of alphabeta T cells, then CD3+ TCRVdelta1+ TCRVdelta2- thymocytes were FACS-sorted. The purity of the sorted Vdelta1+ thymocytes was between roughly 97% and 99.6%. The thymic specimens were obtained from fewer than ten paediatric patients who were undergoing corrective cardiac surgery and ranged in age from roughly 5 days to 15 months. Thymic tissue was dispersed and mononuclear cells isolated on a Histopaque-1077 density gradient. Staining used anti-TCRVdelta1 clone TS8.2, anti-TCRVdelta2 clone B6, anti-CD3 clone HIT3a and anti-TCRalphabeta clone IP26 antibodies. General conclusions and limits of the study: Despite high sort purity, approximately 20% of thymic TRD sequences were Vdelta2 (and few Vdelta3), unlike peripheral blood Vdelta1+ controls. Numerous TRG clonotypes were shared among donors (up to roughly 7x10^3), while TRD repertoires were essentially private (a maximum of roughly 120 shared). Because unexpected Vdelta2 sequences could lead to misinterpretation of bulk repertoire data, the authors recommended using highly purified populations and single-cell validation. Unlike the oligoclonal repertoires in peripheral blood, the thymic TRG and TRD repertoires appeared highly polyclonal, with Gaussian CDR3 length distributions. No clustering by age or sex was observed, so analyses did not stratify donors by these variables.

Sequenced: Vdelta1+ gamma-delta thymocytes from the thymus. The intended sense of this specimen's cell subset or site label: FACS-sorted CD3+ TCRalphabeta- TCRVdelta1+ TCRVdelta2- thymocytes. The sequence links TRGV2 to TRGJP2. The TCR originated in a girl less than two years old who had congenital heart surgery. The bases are TGTGCCTCTACTAGTAGTGATTGGATCAAGACGTTT. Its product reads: CASTSSDWIKTF.